The 11 T cell receptor beta chains reported below all come from one sample, sequenced in a study of cytomegalovirus exposure and HLA in healthy donors. Both 60 Vbeta primers and 13 Jbeta primers went into the PCR. The table came from immunoSEQ multiplex PCR; TCRdb's copy has only in-frame clones and leaves some out. This sample carries approximately 98,000 clones, 75% to 85% of them seen once, and the ten largest clones take roughly 9.8%. The specimen sequenced was PBMCs. Source of these receptors: a man aged 18 to 30 in good health and CMV-seropositive.

The chain is built from TRBV19 and TRBJ2-3, with D perhaps TRBD2 (6 bases). CDR3 length: 17 amino acids. V lost 4 bases to trimming and J lost 5 bases, with 22 bases between them. CDR1 and CDR2 from the germline V gene are LNHDA and SQIVND (reference sequence). CDR3 DNA sequence: TGTGCCAGTAGTAAAGGAGACGTGGGGGGAGCCGAAGATACGCAGTATTTT. It is translated as CASSKGDVGGAEDTQYF.

CDR3 protein: CASSPGQFYGYTF. The CDR3 DNA follows: TGTGCCAGCAGCCCCGGACAGTTCTATGGCTACACCTTC. The chain combines TRBV28 with TRBJ1-2; D is possibly TRBD1 (6 bases). V dropped 6 bases and J dropped 4 bases, with 12 bases sitting between them. CDR3 length equals 13 residues. The V gene's germline CDR1 is MDHEN and CDR2 SYDVKM.

This rearrangement joins TRBV2 to TRBJ2-7; TRBD2 matches 8 bases. This CDR3 has 16 residues. The germline V gene has CDR1 SNHLY and CDR2 FYNNEI. V was clipped by 0 bases and J by 0 bases; unmatched bases: 4. The DNA for the CDR3 is TGTGCCAGCAGTGAAGCAGACGGGGGGGGCTCCTACGAGCAGTACTTC. Amino acids: CASSEADGGGSYEQYF.

This clone was seen more than once but under ten times. This chain connects TRBV28 to TRBJ2-7; TRBD2 might be the D (5 bases). The CDR3 spans 14 residues. Germline CDR1 reads MDHEN; CDR2 reads SYDVKM. Trimming cost V 2 bases and J 3 bases, with 11 bases left between them. The CDR3 sequence: CASSLQGLSYEQYF. CDR3 bases: TGTGCCAGCAGTTTACAAGGACTGAGCTACGAGCAGTACTTC.

The chain recombines TRBV6-1 with TRBJ1-4; 9 nucleotides match TRBD1. Losses at the gene ends were 9 bases for V and 6 bases for J; bases not matched to a gene: 5. The CDR3 is 13 residues long. Germline values: CDR1 MNHNS, CDR2 SASEGT. CDR3 nucleotides: TGTGCCAGTTCGACAGGGGGTTATGAAAAACTGTTTTTT. It specifies CASSTGGYEKLFF.

This clone showed up just once. The chain uses TRBV7-8 and TRBJ1-4; D is perhaps TRBD1 (5 bases). The CDR3 is made up of 13 amino acids. The germline V gene encodes CDR1 SGHVS and CDR2 FQNEAQ. V shed 1 base and J shed 8 bases, with 8 bases lying between them. The CDR3, as DNA: TGTGCCAGCAGCTTAGGGGGCAAAGAAAAACTGTTTTTT. Its translation: CASSLGGKEKLFF.

This chain links TRBV30 with TRBJ1-2, with 7 positions matching TRBD1. Germline values: CDR1 GTSNPN, CDR2 SVGIG (reference sequence). With 4 bases clipped from V and 8 bases from J, the junction kept 7 bases outside the gene matches. The length of the CDR3 is 12 residues. CDR3 protein: CAWTQGIYGYTF. Here the CDR3 DNA reads TGTGCCTGGACACAGGGGATTTACGGCTACACCTTC.

This clone turned up a few times. The gene calls are TRBV5-1 and TRBJ1-1; 9 bases are a match to TRBD1. V lost 4 bases, J lost 0 bases, and 7 bases stayed unmatched. CDR1 is SGHRS, CDR2 YFSETQ, per germline. The CDR3 is 16 residues long. The CDR3: CASSVPGQGLNTEAFF. In DNA form, the CDR3 reads TGCGCCAGCAGCGTCCCGGGACAGGGACTGAACACTGAAGCTTTCTTT.

The chain is built from TRBV5-1 and TRBJ1-1; 7 nucleotides align to TRBD1. This CDR3 has 18 amino acids. Looked up from germline, CDR1 is SGHRS and CDR2 is YFSETQ. J gave up 0 bases and V 0 bases, and 11 bases lay outside the gene matches. The CDR3 region has the DNA TGCGCCAGCAGCTTGGGACAGGGACGAGCCACATTGAACACTGAAGCTTTCTTT. Amino acid sequence: CASSLGQGRATLNTEAFF.

As DNA, the CDR3 is TGTGCCTGGAGTGTGGCTAGCGGGGGGCCGTACGAGCAGTACTTC. It yields the protein CAWSVASGGPYEQYF. The chain has TRBV30 and TRBJ2-7; 11 bases are a match to TRBD2. CDR3 size: 15 residues. CDR1 is GTSNPN and CDR2 is SVGIG in the germline V gene (reference sequence). The V and J ends lost 0 bases and 4 bases, in that order; junction bases with no gene match: 5.

This clone appeared once. The chain recombines TRBV2 with TRBJ2-5; tentative D call: TRBD2 (6 bases). The J call may be mistaken, given a closer DNA end match to TRBJ2-7. The CDR3 length is 13 residues. Germline V gene data show CDR1 as SNHLY and CDR2 as FYNNEI. CDR3 residues: CASSEGPRGEQYF. The CDR3 DNA is TGTGCCAGCAGTGAAGGCCCGCGGGGCGAGCAGTACTTC.